These 32 T cell receptor beta chains share one sample of origin, sequenced in a study of TIL therapy for anti-PD-1-resistant metastatic lung cancer. The immunoSEQ assay was v3. TCRdb's copy holds only in-frame clones and misses some; the assay was immunoSEQ multiplex PCR. The table has tens of thousands of clones, roughly 87% seen once. As for time point: pre-treatment sample, taken before nivolumab and TIL therapy. The sample consisted of blood, taken at baseline. Receptor source: a person aged 25 to 80 with non-small cell lung cancer.

J is TRBJ2-2 and V is TRBV7-8, with 8 bases aligning to TRBD2. Trimming cost V 5 bases and J 6 bases; bases outside gene matches: 5. Germline loops: CDR1 SGHVS, CDR2 FQNEAQ. This CDR3 is 14 amino acids long. The CDR3 DNA reads as TGTGCCAGCAGCCCAACTAGCGGCTCCGGGGAGCTGTTTTTT. This sequence encodes CASSPTSGSGELFF.

This chain connects TRBV12-5 to TRBJ2-2; TRBD1 aligns across 7 bases. The CDR3 has 15 residues. CDR1 LGHNT and CDR2 FRNRAP come from the germline V gene. The J segment lost 5 bases and the V segment lost 6 bases, leaving 9 bases of the junction unmatched. The CDR3 DNA is TGTGCTAGTGGCCCGACAGGGTTTCTAACCGGGGAGCTGTTTTTT. Protein product: CASGPTGFLTGELFF.

This clone was detected a few times. The gene calls are TRBV4-2 and TRBJ2-7; no clear D gene. This CDR3 spans 14 amino acids. Germline loops: CDR1 LGHNA, CDR2 YNFKEQ. V lost 0 bases to trimming and J lost 2 bases, with 8 bases between them. The CDR3 protein is CASSQETRTYEQYF. CDR3 sequence (DNA): TGTGCCAGCAGCCAAGAAACTCGCACCTACGAGCAGTACTTC.

The V call is TRBV23-1, the J call TRBJ2-1, with 9 bases identical to TRBD1. TRBV23-1 is annotated as an ORF whose role is uncertain. The CDR3 has 15 residues. J lost 8 bases, V lost 3 bases, and 8 bases had no gene match. The CDR3 nucleotides read TGCGCCAGCAGTCACCTTGACAGGGGGACCGATGAGCAGTTCTTC. Its translation: CASSHLDRGTDEQFF.

The chain couples TRBV6-2 or TRBV6-3 to TRBJ2-3, with 9 nucleotides matching TRBD2. V shed 2 bases, J shed 4 bases, and the junction held 13 bases outside the gene matches. The germline V gene has CDR1 MNHEY and CDR2 SVGEGT. CDR3 size: 18 residues. Here the CDR3 reads CASSYPPLAGDPSDTQYF. CDR3 coding DNA: TGTGCCAGCAGTTACCCCCCCTTAGCGGGAGACCCCTCAGATACGCAGTATTTT.

The table lists this clone with a few counts. The chain joins TRBV2 to TRBJ1-1; D may be TRBD1 (5 bases). CDR1 and CDR2 (germline): SNHLY, FYNNEI. V dropped 5 bases and J dropped 4 bases, with 11 bases sitting between them. The CDR3 spans 13 residues. This CDR3 reads CASSFGTATEAFF. The CDR3 DNA is TGTGCCAGCAGTTTTGGGACTGCCACTGAAGCTTTCTTT. Complete variable domain (other parts from reference TRBV2 and TRBJ1-1): EPEVTQTPSHQVTQMGQEVILRCVPISNHLYFYWYRQILGQKVEFLVSFYNNEISEKSEIFDDQFSVERPDGSNFTLKIRSTKLEDSAMYFCASSFGTATEAFFGQGTRLTVV.

The CDR3 loop is CATSQDGGGYTF. The CDR3 bases are TGTGCCACCAGTCAGGATGGAGGGGGCTACACCTTC. V usage is TRBV24-1 and J usage is TRBJ1-2, with D hard to call. The germline V gene has CDR1 KGHDR and CDR2 SFDVKD. V lost 6 bases and J lost 8, with 12 bases in between. This CDR3 is built from 12 residues.

The J gene is TRBJ1-2, the V gene TRBV19, with D unclear. Germline V lookup: CDR1 LNHDA, CDR2 SQIVND (reference sequence). V was trimmed by 7 bases and J by 8 bases, leaving 26 bases between them. The CDR3 is 16 residues long. The CDR3 DNA reads TGTGCCAGTACCGTACCCAACTCGGGCCTACCGGGGGGCTACACCTTC. Amino acid sequence: CASTVPNSGLPGGYTF.

This rearrangement joins TRBV21-1 to TRBJ2-1; no DNA check was done on the table's D call, TRBD2. TRBV21-1 is a known pseudogene. This CDR3 has 17 residues. This CDR3 reads CASSNRTSPSSYNEQFF. Written as DNA, the CDR3 is TGTGCCAGCAGCAACCGGACTAGCCCTAGCTCCTACAATGAGCAGTTCTTC.

The chain employs TRBV11-2 and TRBJ2-3; 9 bases are a match to TRBD2. Germline V CDR1 and CDR2: SGHAT, FQNNGV. V lost 0 bases and J lost 3; bases outside the gene matches: 4. The CDR3 spans 16 residues. The DNA for the CDR3 is TGTGCCAGCAGCTTAGATCTGGCGGGGGGGACAGATACGCAGTATTTT. Residues: CASSLDLAGGTDTQYF. Full variable domain (remainder filled in from reference TRBV11-2 and TRBJ2-3): EAGVAQSPRYKIIEKRQSVAFWCNPISGHATLYWYQQILGQGPKLLIQFQNNGVVDDSQLPKDRFSAERLKGVDSTLKIQPAKLEDSAVYLCASSLDLAGGTDTQYFGPGTRLTVL.

The chain has TRBV5-8 and TRBJ2-7, with 7 bases aligning to TRBD1. This CDR3 is 15 amino acids long. J gave up 5 bases and V 4 bases, and 12 bases lay outside the gene matches. The germline CDR1 and CDR2 sequences are SGHTS and YDEGEE. This CDR3 reads CASSLGQPLSHEQYF. CDR3 coding DNA: TGTGCCAGCAGCCTGGGACAGCCCCTTTCGCACGAGCAGTACTTC.

The chain employs TRBV7-3 and TRBJ2-1, with D possibly TRBD2 on 6 matching bases. V was clipped by 3 bases and J by 7 bases, with 19 bases between them. CDR1 and CDR2 from the germline V gene are SGHTA and FQGTGA. CDR3 length: 16 amino acids. The chain's CDR3 is CASSFAGSGFGNEQFF. In DNA, the CDR3 is TGTGCCAGCAGCTTTGCGGGGTCGGGGTTTGGGAATGAGCAGTTCTTC.

This clone was detected a few times. This chain joins TRBV7-2 and TRBJ2-7, with 8 nucleotides matching TRBD2. Germline V gene lookup returns CDR1 SGHTA and CDR2 FQGNSA. The CDR3 is made up of 12 amino acids. V lost 5 bases to trimming and J lost 9 bases; unmatched junction nucleotides: 6. The CDR3 spells CASSPFGGGQYF. The CDR3 bases are TGTGCCAGCAGCCCATTCGGGGGGGGGCAGTACTTC.

The genes are TRBV12-5 and TRBJ2-1, with 7 bases identical to TRBD1. V shed 6 bases and J 8 bases; nucleotides not matched to a gene: 10. The CDR3 has 14 amino acids. CDR1 and CDR2 (germline): LGHNT, FRNRAP. CDR3 DNA: TGTGCTAGTGGCCTATCCTCGACAGGGCATGAGCAGTTCTTC. Amino acid sequence: CASGLSSTGHEQFF.

This rearrangement joins TRBV3-1 (or the pseudogene TRBV3-2) to TRBJ1-1; D perhaps matches TRBD1 (5 bases). Trimming took 1 base from V and 10 from J, leaving 10 bases between them. The CDR3 covers 12 residues. CDR1 is LGHDT, CDR2 YNNKEL, per germline (reference sequence). The CDR3 loop reads CASSQGRVGAFF. DNA of the CDR3: TGTGCCAGCAGCCAAGGCAGGGTAGGAGCTTTCTTT.

The chain uses TRBV4-1 and TRBJ1-1; TRBD1 is a possible D gene (6 bases). Per germline, CDR1 MGHRA and CDR2 YSYEKL. The CDR3 extends over 15 amino acids. Deletions cut 1 base from V and 6 bases from J, with 15 bases between. The CDR3 bases are TGCGCCAGCAGCCAAGCCAGGGGCTCGACCGCTGAAGCTTTCTTT. Amino acid sequence: CASSQARGSTAEAFF.

Of note for this clone: The same CDR3 is also encoded by other DNA sequences in this sample. This chain connects TRBV20-1 to TRBJ2-7; D call uncertain. Germline V gene lookup returns CDR1 DFQATT and CDR2 SNEGSKA (reference sequence). The CDR3 totals 10 residues. V was clipped by 6 bases and J by 5 bases, with 8 bases between them. The DNA for the CDR3 is TGCAGTGCCGTCTTGAACGAGCAGTACTTC. Its translation is CSAVLNEQYF.

V and J are TRBV7-2 and TRBJ2-1; possible D gene TRBD1, 5 bases. The CDR3 is 12 residues long. CDR1 SGHTA and CDR2 FQGNSA come from the germline V gene. Trimming shortened V by 4 bases and J by 15 bases, and 16 bases separated the two germline ends. CDR3 in amino acids: CASSSTTGTRFF. CDR3 coding DNA: TGTGCCAGCAGCTCAACAACAGGCACCCGGTTCTTC.

The rearrangement uses TRBV4-1 and TRBJ1-1; tentatively, D is TRBD1 (5 bases). The germline V and J ends were trimmed by 2 bases and 7 bases, with 17 bases remaining between them. The CDR3 is 15 residues long. Germline assignment: CDR1 MGHRA and CDR2 YSYEKL. The DNA of the CDR3 is TGCGCCAGCAGCCAAAGGGGATCGGGGGAAATTGAAGCTTTCTTT. Its translation: CASSQRGSGEIEAFF.

The sample holds a few counts of this clone. The chain carries TRBV3-1 (or the pseudogene TRBV3-2) and TRBJ2-2; the match to TRBD2 covers 7 bases. CDR3 length: 18 amino acids. CDR1 is LGHDT, CDR2 YNNKEL, per germline (reference sequence). The J segment lost 4 bases and the V segment lost 4 bases, leaving 15 bases of the junction unmatched. As DNA, the CDR3 is TGTGCCAGCAGCCGACCACCTTCCTTGCGGGAGCTCACCGGGGAGCTGTTTTTT. This gives the protein CASSRPPSLRELTGELFF.

This clone was counted a few times. The J gene is TRBJ1-2, the V gene TRBV9; no clear D gene. Germline CDR1 and CDR2: SGDLS and YYNGEE. The length of the CDR3 is 14 residues. Trimming pared 0 bases from V and 5 bases from J, leaving 11 bases between. The CDR3 DNA reads TGTGCCAGCAGCGTAGGAACAGACCTTTATGGCTACACCTTC. It yields the protein CASSVGTDLYGYTF.

The chain joins TRBV5-1 to TRBJ2-3; D unresolved. CDR3 size: 12 residues. Germline loops: CDR1 SGHRS, CDR2 YFSETQ. Trimming removed 7 bases at V and 9 bases at J, with 15 bases between. The chain's CDR3 is CASRTEVGTQYF. Written as DNA, the CDR3 is TGCGCCAGCCGCACAGAAGTTGGCACGCAGTATTTT.

This chain links TRBV3-1 (or the pseudogene TRBV3-2) with TRBJ1-6; 8 bases are shared with TRBD1. CDR1 and CDR2 from the germline V gene are LGHDT and YNNKEL (reference sequence). V lost 4 bases and J lost 7; bases outside the gene matches: 3. The CDR3 is 14 residues long. The CDR3 DNA sequence: TGTGCCAGCAGCCCGGGACAGGAGAATTCACCCCTCCACTTT. This translates into CASSPGQENSPLHF.

The J gene is TRBJ2-7, the V gene TRBV27; D uncertain. Per germline, CDR1 MNHEY and CDR2 SMNVEV (reference sequence). The CDR3 is 10 amino acids. V was pared by 5 bases and J by 7 bases, with 6 bases between. DNA of the CDR3: TGTGCCAGCAGTGGAGTAGAGCAGTACTTC. Its protein is CASSGVEQYF.

V usage is TRBV18 and J usage is TRBJ2-7; D gene unclear. This CDR3 is 11 amino acids long. Trimming pared 6 bases from V and 5 bases from J, leaving 8 bases between. CDR1 KGHSH and CDR2 LQKENI come from the germline V gene. The CDR3 region is CASSVLDEQYF. DNA for the CDR3: TGTGCCAGCTCCGTCTTGGACGAGCAGTACTTC.

The rearrangement links TRBV7-9 to TRBJ2-1, with 7 bases fitting TRBD2. Germline V gene sequence: CDR1 SEHNR, CDR2 FQNEAQ (reference sequence). With 5 bases clipped from V and 7 bases from J, the junction kept 8 bases outside the gene matches. CDR3 length: 14 amino acids. In DNA form, the CDR3 reads TGTGCCAGCAGCCCCTGGGAGGGAGGGAATGAGCAGTTCTTC. As protein: CASSPWEGGNEQFF.

V is TRBV10-3 and J is TRBJ1-2; D not certain. V was trimmed by 1 base and J by 4 bases, leaving 7 bases between them. From germline, CDR1 is ENHRY and CDR2 SYGVKD. The CDR3 covers 13 residues. The CDR3 loop reads CAISELTLYGYTF. In DNA form, the CDR3 reads TGTGCCATCAGTGAGTTGACACTCTATGGCTACACCTTC.

The V gene is TRBV10-1, the J gene TRBJ1-4; D remains unclear. Per the germline V gene, CDR1 is WNHNN and CDR2 is SYGVQD (reference sequence). This CDR3 is built from 12 residues. V gave up 8 bases and J gave up 6 bases, with 10 bases separating them. CDR3: CASGQRDEKLFF. The CDR3 region has the DNA TGCGCCAGCGGGCAGAGGGATGAAAAACTGTTTTTT.

V and J are TRBV2 and TRBJ1-5, with 9 bases that match TRBD1. The CDR3 totals 16 residues. CDR1 and CDR2 from the germline V gene are SNHLY and FYNNEI. With V trimmed by 5 bases and J by 4 bases, 9 bases remained unmatched. CDR3 DNA: TGTGCCAGCAGTCTTACAGGGGGCGCGGGAAATCAGCCCCAGCATTTT. Its protein product is CASSLTGGAGNQPQHF.

The V gene is TRBV7-6, the J gene TRBJ2-3; the D is unclear. V lost 6 bases and J 8 bases, leaving 24 bases between the germline ends. The CDR3 consists of 16 residues. Germline CDR1 is SGHVS and CDR2 is FNYEAQ. CDR3 bases: TGTGCCAGCAGTTCAGAGCCGGCGCTCACAGATGGTACGCAGTATTTT. The encoded protein is CASSSEPALTDGTQYF.

The CDR3 bases are TGTGCCAGCAGCGTAGCCGGGACGGTAGCCTACGAGCAGTACTTC. Translated, it gives CASSVAGTVAYEQYF. J is TRBJ2-7 and V is TRBV9, with D possibly called TRBD1 or TRBD2 (5 bases each). The CDR3 is 15 residues long. V lost 0 bases and J 2 bases, leaving 12 bases between the germline ends. Germline CDR1 reads SGDLS; CDR2 reads YYNGEE.

V gene TRBV10-3 combines with J gene TRBJ1-5; D uncertain. The V gene lost 1 base and the J gene lost 8 bases, with 6 bases spanning the gap. The length of the CDR3 is 12 residues. Germline V CDR1 and CDR2: ENHRY, SYGVKD. The CDR3 protein is CAISEFAKPQHF. CDR3 nucleotide sequence: TGTGCCATCAGTGAGTTTGCGAAGCCCCAGCATTTT.